The clone carrying this T cell receptor beta chain was picked up a small number of times. These data belong to a study of blood T cell repertoires in COVID-19. Under the authors' procedure: For nucleated cells, counts were estimated from reference gene primer amplification. The repertoire was sequenced with immunoSEQ multiplex PCR; TCRdb's copy has only in-frame clones and lacks some. V, J and clone size are those of that table, while D and trimming were read from the DNA. The repertoire holds over 70,000 clones, over 60% seen once, with approximately 2.3% in the top ten. Germline values: CDR1 MNHNS, CDR2 SASEGT. The V and J ends lost 1 base and 3 bases respectively, with 10 bases between them. The CDR3 length is 14 residues.

The receptor comes from a man between 70 and 80 years old with COVID-19, enrolled during active disease. This chain joins TRBV6-1 and TRBJ2-7; D might be TRBD2 (6 bases). The specimen was peripheral blood. The CDR3 coding sequence is TGTGCCAGCAGTGAAGGGGGACTGATCTACGAGCAGTACTTC. It specifies CASSEGGLIYEQYF.